This T cell receptor beta chain appears in the sequencing data of a study of CD8 T cells in ankylosing spondylitis. The CDR3 totals 15 residues. The germline V gene encodes CDR1 SGHTA and CDR2 FQGNSA. The V and J ends lost 5 bases and 2 bases, in that order; junction bases with no gene match: 7. Using its own MiXCR run on the 5' RACE reads, TCRdb lists one record per CDR3 protein. The sample yields 200,000 to 250,000 distinct CDR3 sequences, approximately 7.4% seen once. This clonotype has at least ten counts. Its antigen is currently unknown. The study, taken as a whole, reports: A TCR beta motif of about 8 highly homologous variants seemed to mark ankylosing spondylitis blood.

Sequencing input: blood, either unsorted or a sorted T cell fraction (not recorded which). The chain has TRBV7-2 and TRBJ1-1; TRBD1 matches 8 bases. The clonotype originates from a male donor with ankylosing spondylitis. The CDR3 protein is CASSIGQGVNTEAFF. CDR3 bases: TGTGCCAGCAGCATCGGACAGGGCGTTAACACTGAAGCTTTCTTT.